These 4 T cell receptor beta chains came from one sample sequenced in a study of blood T cell repertoires in COVID-19. Sequencing was performed with immunoSEQ multiplex PCR; in TCRdb, only in-frame clones are kept and a portion is missing. The table lists about 360,000 clones, around nine tenths of them singletons, with about 2.9% in the top ten. The source material was peripheral blood. These receptors were collected from a human donor in a cohort sampled during active COVID-19.

This clone was seen just once. V gene TRBV28 combines with J gene TRBJ1-5, with D unresolved. This CDR3 comprises 12 residues. Between the trimmed V and J ends, which lost 6 bases and 6 bases, there was a span of 9 bases. The germline V gene has CDR1 MDHEN and CDR2 SYDVKM. This CDR3 reads CASSMAGQPQHF. DNA of the CDR3: TGTGCCAGCAGCATGGCGGGTCAGCCCCAGCATTTT.

The V gene is TRBV25-1, the J gene TRBJ2-1; D possibly corresponds to TRBD1 (5 bases). V was shortened by 5 bases and J by 0 bases, with 14 bases between the two germline ends. In germline, CDR1 is MGHDK, CDR2 SYGVNS. The CDR3 contains 16 residues. Written as DNA, the CDR3 is TGTGCCAGCAGTTTTAGTCTGGGGCTCTCCTACAATGAGCAGTTCTTC. Translating it yields CASSFSLGLSYNEQFF.

The rearrangement links TRBV5-1 to TRBJ2-7; no firm D call. This CDR3 is 13 amino acids long. V was pared by 1 base and J by 6 bases, with 11 bases between. Germline CDR1 SGHRS, CDR2 YFSETQ. The CDR3 is CASSLSPVSEQYF. CDR3 nucleotides: TGCGCCAGCAGCTTGTCGCCAGTTTCCGAGCAGTACTTC.

The rearrangement links TRBV3-1 (or the pseudogene TRBV3-2) to TRBJ2-3; 8 nucleotides line up with TRBD1. The CDR3 runs to 14 residues. V was pared by 4 bases and J by 4 bases, with 4 bases of the junction left unmatched. From germline, CDR1 is LGHDT and CDR2 YNNKEL (reference sequence). The CDR3 coding sequence is TGTGCCAGCAGCCCGCAGGGGGCGTCAGATACGCAGTATTTT. Translated: CASSPQGASDTQYF.